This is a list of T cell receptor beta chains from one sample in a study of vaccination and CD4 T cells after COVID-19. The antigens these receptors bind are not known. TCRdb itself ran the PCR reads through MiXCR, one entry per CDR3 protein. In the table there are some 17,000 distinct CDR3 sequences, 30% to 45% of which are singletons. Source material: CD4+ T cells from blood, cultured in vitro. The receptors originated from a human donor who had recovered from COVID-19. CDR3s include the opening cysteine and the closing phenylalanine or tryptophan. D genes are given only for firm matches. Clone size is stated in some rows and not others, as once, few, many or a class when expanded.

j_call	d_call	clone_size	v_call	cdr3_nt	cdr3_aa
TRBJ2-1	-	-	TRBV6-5	TGTGCCAGCAGATACGACTCCTACAATGAGCAGTTCTTC	CASRYDSYNEQFF
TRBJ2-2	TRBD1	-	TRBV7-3	TGTGCCAGCAGCCCGGAGACAGGGTACGGCACCGGGGAGCTGTTTTTT	CASSPETGYGTGELFF
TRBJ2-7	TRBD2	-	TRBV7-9	TGTGCCAGCAGCTTAGGTACTAGCGGGAGCTCCTACGAGCAGTACTTC	CASSLGTSGSSYEQYF
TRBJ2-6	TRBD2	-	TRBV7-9	TGTGCCAGCAGGGGGGGGGACGGGGCCAACGTCCTGACTTTC	CASRGGDGANVLTF
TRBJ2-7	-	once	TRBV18	TGTGCCAGCTCACTCGGGGAAAGCGAGCAGTACTTC	CASSLGESEQYF
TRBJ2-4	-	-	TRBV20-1	TGCAGTGCTAGAGGTTTAGCCAAAAACATTCAGTACTTC	CSARGLAKNIQYF
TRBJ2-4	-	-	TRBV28	TGTGCCAGCAGTCTGCAGGGAATCCTAGCCAAAAACATTCAGTACTTC	CASSLQGILAKNIQYF
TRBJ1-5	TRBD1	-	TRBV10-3	TGTGCCATCAGTGACCCTGACAGGGGCCATCAGCCCCAGCATTTT	CAISDPDRGHQPQHF
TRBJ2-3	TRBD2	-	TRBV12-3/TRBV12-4	TGTGCCAGCAGTTCCCTACCCCGGACTAGCGGAGGTCTCGATACGCAGTATTTT	CASSSLPRTSGGLDTQYF
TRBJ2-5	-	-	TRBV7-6	TGTGCCAGCAGCGCCCCGAGAGAGACCCAGTACTTC	CASSAPRETQYF
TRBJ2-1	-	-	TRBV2	TGTGCCAGCGGTGGGCTGTTCACCGAGAAGCAGTTCTTC	CASGGLFTEKQFF
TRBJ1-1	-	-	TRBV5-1	TGCGCCAGCAGCTACGACGGGGCGAGGGGCACTGAAGCTTTCTTT	CASSYDGARGTEAFF
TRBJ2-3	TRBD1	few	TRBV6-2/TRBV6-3	TGTGCCAGCAGTACGCTAGGGGGCGGCACAGATACGCAGTATTTT	CASSTLGGGTDTQYF
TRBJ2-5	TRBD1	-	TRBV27	TGTGCCAGCAGTTTAGGGACAGGGAGCGGGACCCAGTACTTC	CASSLGTGSGTQYF
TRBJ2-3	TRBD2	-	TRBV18	TGTGCCAGCTCCCAAACTAGCGTCACAGATACGCAGTATTTT	CASSQTSVTDTQYF
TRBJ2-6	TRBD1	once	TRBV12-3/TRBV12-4	TGTGCCAGCAGTGCCAGACAGGGGTCCGGGGCCAACGTCCTGACTTTC	CASSARQGSGANVLTF
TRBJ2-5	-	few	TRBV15	TGTGCCACCAGCAGAGGTGGAGGCCAAGAGACCCAGTACTTC	CATSRGGGQETQYF
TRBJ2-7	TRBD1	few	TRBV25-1	TGTGCCAGCAGCGCCGGGACAGGCTCCTACGAGCAGTACTTC	CASSAGTGSYEQYF
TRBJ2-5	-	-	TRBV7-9	TGTGCCAGCAGCGAAACCCCGTTGACTCAAGAGACCCAGTACTTC	CASSETPLTQETQYF
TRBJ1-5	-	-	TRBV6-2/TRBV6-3	TGTGCCAGCAGTTATCAGGGTCCCTATCAGCCCCAGCATTTT	CASSYQGPYQPQHF
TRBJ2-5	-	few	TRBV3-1	TGTGCCAGCAGCCATGGGGGTAGGAAGACCCAGTACTTC	CASSHGGRKTQYF
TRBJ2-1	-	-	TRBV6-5	TGTGCCAGCAGTTACTCAAACAGATACAATGAGCAGTTCTTC	CASSYSNRYNEQFF
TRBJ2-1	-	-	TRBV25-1	TGTGCCAGCAGTGAAAGTCTATCCTTCCGACAAGGTGAGCAGTTCTTC	CASSESLSFRQGEQFF
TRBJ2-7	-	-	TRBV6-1	TGTGCCAGCAGTACCGGGACAAAGTACGAGCAGTACTTC	CASSTGTKYEQYF
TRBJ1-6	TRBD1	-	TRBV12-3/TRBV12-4	TGTGCCAGCACCTCCGGGACAGTTAATTCACCCCTCCACTTT	CASTSGTVNSPLHF
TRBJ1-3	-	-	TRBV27	TGTGCCAGCAGTTTATCGAGGAGGCCTGGAAACACCATATATTTT	CASSLSRRPGNTIYF
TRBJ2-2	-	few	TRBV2	TGTGCCAGCAGTGAAGAATCCACCGGGGAGCTGTTTTTT	CASSEESTGELFF
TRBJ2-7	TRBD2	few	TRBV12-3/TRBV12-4	TGTGCCAGCAGTTTGGGGACTAGCGGGGACGAGCAGTACTTC	CASSLGTSGDEQYF
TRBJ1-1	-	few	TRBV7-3	TGTGCCAGCAGCTTAAATCAGGGGTTTGAAGCTTTCTTT	CASSLNQGFEAFF
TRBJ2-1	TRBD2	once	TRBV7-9	TGTGCCAGCAGCTTAGCAGGACTAGCGGGAGGCAATGAGCAGTTCTTC	CASSLAGLAGGNEQFF
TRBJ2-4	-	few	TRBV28	TGTGCCAGCAGTCCACGAAGGGCCCCGCCGGATCAGTACTTC	CASSPRRAPPDQYF
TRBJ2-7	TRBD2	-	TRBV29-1	TGCAGCGTCGCCGGGACTAGCGGGAGTTACGAGCAGTACTTC	CSVAGTSGSYEQYF
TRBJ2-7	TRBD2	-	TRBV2	TGTGCCAGCAGGTCCCAACTAGCGGGGGGAAAGGAGCAGTACTTC	CASRSQLAGGKEQYF
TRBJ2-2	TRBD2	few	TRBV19	TGTGCCAGTAGTAGTAGCGGGCAAACCGGGGAGCTGTTTTTT	CASSSSGQTGELFF
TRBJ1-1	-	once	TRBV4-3	TGCGCCAGCAGCCAAGATAATCGGGGGGACACTGAAGCTTTCTTT	CASSQDNRGDTEAFF
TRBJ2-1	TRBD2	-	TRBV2	TGTGCCAGCAGTTTATGGGGGACTAGCGGGAGGGCCCAGTTCTTC	CASSLWGTSGRAQFF
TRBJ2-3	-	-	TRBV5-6	TGTGCCAGCAGCTACTCAGGGGTTAGGTCAGATACGCAGTATTTT	CASSYSGVRSDTQYF
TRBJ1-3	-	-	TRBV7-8	TGTGCCAGCAGCTTAGAACGGATCTCTGGAAACACCATATATTTT	CASSLERISGNTIYF
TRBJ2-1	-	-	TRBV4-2	TGTGCCAGCAGCCAGTCCCACAACCGACAGTCGAATGAGCAGTTCTTC	CASSQSHNRQSNEQFF
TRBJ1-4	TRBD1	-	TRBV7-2	TGTGCCAGCAGCTGGGGGACTTCCCCCAGGGGGACTAATGAAAAACTGTTTTTT	CASSWGTSPRGTNEKLFF
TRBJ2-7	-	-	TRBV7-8	TGTGCCAGCAGCTTAGCTAGGTCTCGCGCCTACGAGCAGTACTTC	CASSLARSRAYEQYF
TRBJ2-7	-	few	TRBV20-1	TGCAGTGCTAGAGAAAACCGGGACTACGAGCAGTACTTC	CSARENRDYEQYF
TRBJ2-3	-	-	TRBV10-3	TGTGCCATCAGTGAGTCTGAGTCAGATACGCAGTATTTT	CAISESESDTQYF
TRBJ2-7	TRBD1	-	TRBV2	TGTGCCAGCATCACAGACAGGGAGAGCTACGAGCAGTACTTC	CASITDRESYEQYF
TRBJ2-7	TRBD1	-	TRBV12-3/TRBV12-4	TGTGCCAGCAGCCCGACAGGGGGCTCCTACGAGCAGTACTTC	CASSPTGGSYEQYF
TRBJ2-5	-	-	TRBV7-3	TGTGCCAGCAGCTTAGTCGGGCCGGGGACCCAGTACTTC	CASSLVGPGTQYF
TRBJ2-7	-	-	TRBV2	TGTGCCGCGTTTGTTGATGGAGAGCAGTACTTC	CAAFVDGEQYF
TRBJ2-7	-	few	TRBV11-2	TGTGCCAGCAGCTTAGTGGTTGGACTTATATACGAGCAGTACTTC	CASSLVVGLIYEQYF